The 7 T cell receptor beta chains reported below all come from one sample, sequenced in a study of T-cell reconstitution after alpha-beta-depleted transplantation in children. Using unique molecular identifiers, the investigators prepared the TCRbeta library. One entry per CDR3 protein results from TCRdb running MiXCR on the PCR reads. The table shows 100,000 to 120,000 distinct CDR3 sequences, with about a tenth occurring only once. Sequencing used PBMCs from the stem cell graft donor, obtained from the stem cell graft. These receptor sequences come from a human donor who donated a stem cell graft to a child with acute lymphoblastic leukemia.

This clonotype appeared many times. The V gene is TRBV12-3 or TRBV12-4, the J gene TRBJ2-7, with 12 bases fitting TRBD1. V lost 6 bases to trimming and J lost 4 bases; unmatched junction nucleotides: 7. This CDR3 contains 15 residues. The CDR3 DNA sequence: TGTGCCAGCAGCAGAGGGACAGGGGGCAAATACGAGCAGTACTTC. It encodes CASSRGTGGKYEQYF.

This clonotype was observed at least ten times. This chain uses TRBV5-1 with TRBJ2-1; TRBD2 matches at 11 bases. This CDR3 comprises 18 residues. The germline V gene encodes CDR1 SGHRS and CDR2 YFSETQ. The J segment lost 2 bases and the V segment lost 0 bases, leaving 7 bases of the junction unmatched. DNA of the CDR3: TGCGCCAGCAGCTTGGTTTCTAGCGGGAGGATTACCTACAATGAGCAGTTCTTC. It encodes CASSLVSSGRITYNEQFF.

This clonotype has a count of ten or more. The CDR3 DNA reads as TGTGCCAGCAGCTGGAACCGGGATGAGCAGTTCTTC. Translating it yields CASSWNRDEQFF. V is TRBV7-9 and J is TRBJ2-1; no firm D call. Trimming cost V 4 bases and J 8 bases, with 9 bases left between them. CDR1 SEHNR and CDR2 FQNEAQ come from the germline V gene (reference sequence). The CDR3 sequence is 12 residues long. Together with reference TRBV7-9 and TRBJ2-1, the CDR3 gives the full variable domain: DTGVSQNPRHKITKRGQNVTFRCDPISEHNRLYWYRQTLGQGPEFLTYFQNEAQLEKSRLLSDRFSAERPKGSFSTLEIQRTEQGDSAMYLCASSWNRDEQFFGPGTRLTVL.

In this sample, this clonotype turned up many times. The chain couples TRBV6-1 to TRBJ2-2; TRBD1 matches 10 bases. The germline CDR1 and CDR2 sequences are MNHNS and SASEGT. The CDR3 has 15 amino acids. Trimming cost V 5 bases and J 6 bases; bases outside gene matches: 6. Here the CDR3 DNA reads TGTGCCAGCAGTCCCCGGGACAGGGGATCCGGGGAGCTGTTTTTT. Amino acids: CASSPRDRGSGELFF.

This clonotype was observed many times. The J gene is TRBJ2-2, the V gene TRBV15, with unresolved D. Trimming took off 4 bases at V and 5 bases at J, with 11 bases between the two ends. Germline V gene lookup returns CDR1 LNHNV and CDR2 YYDKDF (reference sequence). This CDR3 is 14 amino acids long. CDR3 sequence (DNA): TGTGCCACCAGCACTGCTCTGGAGACCGGGGAGCTGTTTTTT. Its protein product is CATSTALETGELFF.

This clonotype has ten or more counts. The chain joins TRBV11-1 to TRBJ1-2; D gene unclear. Trimming shortened V by 5 bases and J by 0 bases, and 25 bases separated the two germline ends. This CDR3 comprises 19 residues. Germline CDR1 SGHAT, CDR2 FQDESV (reference sequence). CDR3 residues: CASSPRLGPTQPSNYGYTF. CDR3 nucleotides: TGTGCCAGCAGCCCGCGATTAGGACCGACCCAGCCTTCTAACTATGGCTACACCTTC.

This clonotype was picked up many times. The chain uses TRBV5-1 and TRBJ2-2, with D tentatively TRBD1 or TRBD2 (6 bases each). V was trimmed by 5 bases and J by 6 bases, leaving 14 bases between them. Per germline, CDR1 SGHRS and CDR2 YFSETQ. The CDR3 has 14 residues. The CDR3 is CASRTGLSAGELFF. CDR3 nucleotides: TGCGCCAGCAGGACAGGACTAAGCGCCGGGGAGCTGTTTTTT.